A single sample gave rise to the 10 T cell receptor beta chains below, sequenced in a study of esophageal squamous cell carcinoma under preoperative chemotherapy. Each CDR3 protein is one row after TCRdb ran MiXCR on the PCR reads. The table records about 30,000 distinct CDR3 sequences, roughly half of them present only once. Regarding time point: before preoperative PTX-NDP chemotherapy. The sample was gathered from a patient given preoperative chemotherapy. The receptors come from a human donor with esophageal squamous cell carcinoma. The donor label of this sample is uncertain.

This chain uses TRBV7-8 with TRBJ2-2, with 9 bases matching TRBD1. Judging by the DNA end, TRBJ2-3 fits better; the J call may be wrong. CDR3 length: 15 residues. Germline V CDR1 and CDR2: SGHVS, FQNEAQ. This CDR3 is CASSSGGVRTGEQYF. In DNA form, the CDR3 reads TGTGCCAGCAGCTCGGGGGGTGTCAGGACAGGGGAGCAGTATTTT.

A remark on this clonotype: Germline is not matched at one junction end, which may reflect a read error. This rearrangement joins TRBV7-3 to TRBJ2-4; TRBD2 might be the D (7 bases). The CDR3 runs 17 residues. Germline loops: CDR1 SGHTA, CDR2 FQGTGA. The CDR3 protein is CASSLGPGGGIKDIQYF. Here the CDR3 DNA reads TGTGCCAGCAGCTTGGGACCGGGGGGCGGGATCAAAGACATTCAGTACTTC.

J is TRBJ2-3 and V is TRBV7-6; 7 bases match TRBD2. This CDR3 comprises 16 residues. From germline, CDR1 is SGHVS and CDR2 FNYEAQ. V trimming: 1 base; J trimming: 2 bases; junction bases outside the gene matches: 6. The CDR3 protein is CASSLGVGGVTDTQYF. The DNA of the CDR3 is TGTGCCAGCAGCTTAGGGGTGGGAGGGGTCACAGATACGCAGTATTTT. Using reference TRBV7-6 and TRBJ2-3 for the parts outside the CDR3, the full variable domain is GAGVSQSPRYKVTKRGQDVALRCDPISGHVSLYWYRQALGQGPEFLTYFNYEAQQDKSGLPNDRFSAERPEGSISTLTIQRTEQRDSAMYRCASSLGVGGVTDTQYFGPGTRLTVL.

The chain has TRBV12-3 or TRBV12-4 and TRBJ2-5; D assignment may be TRBD1 or TRBD2 (6 bases each). The CDR3 runs to 14 residues. CDR3 sequence: CAGTGGRAQETQYF. The CDR3 DNA reads as TGTGCGGGGACCGGGGGCCGGGCCCAAGAGACCCAGTACTTC.

This clonotype was detected once. The V gene is TRBV7-6, the J gene TRBJ2-4; D tentatively fits TRBD1 or TRBD2 (5 bases each). The CDR3 consists of 15 residues. Germline V gene sequence: CDR1 SGHVS, CDR2 FNYEAQ. V shed 4 bases and J shed 13 bases, with 23 bases lying between them. The CDR3 region is CASSSGRSAKDTQYF. The DNA of the CDR3 is TGTGCCAGCAGCTCGGGGCGATCCGCCAAAGATACGCAGTACTTC.

Details on this clonotype: The conserved final phenylalanine or tryptophan is absent from the CDR3, which likely points to a read error. It is unclear where the CDR3 begins or ends on the DNA, so no DNA is shown, and the CDR3 is as TCRdb lists it. The chain combines TRBV7-8 with TRBJ2-5; the D call in the table, TRBD2, was not verified against the DNA. The CDR3 length equals 14 residues, ends included. Germline assignment: CDR1 SGHVS and CDR2 FQNEAQ. The CDR3 sequence: CASSLRLAGETQYS.

This clonotype was recorded many times. This chain connects TRBV6-8 to TRBJ2-7; the D is unclear. CDR1 is MNHGY, CDR2 SAAAGT, per germline. Trimming removed 2 bases from V and 7 bases from J, with 9 bases in between. The CDR3 length is 12 residues. CDR3 DNA sequence: TGTGCCAGCAGTTACCACCATGGGGAGCAGTACTTC. Its protein is CASSYHHGEQYF.

This clonotype was picked up many times. The rearrangement joins TRBV6-1 to TRBJ1-2, with TRBD1 as a possible D gene (5 bases). The CDR3 runs to 14 residues. Germline assignment: CDR1 MNHNS and CDR2 SASEGT. V was pared by 5 bases and J by 5 bases, with 15 bases between. CDR3 nucleotide sequence: TGTGCCAGCAGTCCGGGGGGGGAGTTTTATGGCTACACCTTC. Translating gives CASSPGGEFYGYTF.

This clonotype occurred many times. This chain joins TRBV27 and TRBJ2-1, with 9 bases that match TRBD2. Germline trimming cut 6 bases from V and 8 bases from J; bases unmatched to any gene: 17. The CDR3 is made up of 17 amino acids. CDR1 MNHEY and CDR2 SMNVEV come from the germline V gene (reference sequence). CDR3 sequence (DNA): TGTGCCAGCAGACGTAAGGGGACTAGCCATTATTCGGATGAGCAGTTCTTC. This gives the protein CASRRKGTSHYSDEQFF.

A few counts support this clonotype. The genes are TRBV6-5 and TRBJ2-5; perhaps TRBD2 as D (6 bases). Gene TRBJ2-7 matches the end of the DNA better, so the J call may be wrong. The CDR3 sequence is 17 residues long. Germline CDR1 and CDR2: MNHEY and SVGAGI. The CDR3, as DNA: TGTGCCAGCAGTTACTCGTTTAAGTCTAGCGTATCCTACGAGCAGTACTTC. It codes for CASSYSFKSSVSYEQYF.